These T cell receptor beta chains were read from a single sample in a study of cytomegalovirus exposure and HLA in healthy donors. Using immunoSEQ multiplex PCR, the repertoire was profiled, and TCRdb retains in-frame clones only, with some absent. The profile covers about 180,000 clones, with around three quarters appearing a single time and 5.7% taken by the ten largest. The sequenced material came from PBMCs. The receptor source for this set is a man aged 35 to 55 in good health and CMV-seronegative. The CDR3 runs from the conserved cysteine through the conserved F or W. Each record gives: clone size, J gene, D gene, V gene, CDR3 protein, CDR3 DNA. A D gene is named only where the DNA matches it firmly. Only part of the rows carry a size: once, few, many, or a class if the clone is expanded.

>.|TRBJ1-1|TRBD1|TRBV13
CASSIQTGMNTEAFF
TGTGCCAGCAGCATACAGACAGGGATGAACACTGAAGCTTTCTTT
>.|TRBJ2-1|TRBD1|TRBV7-3
CASSLIGTGANEQFF
TGTGCCAGCAGCTTAATAGGGACAGGGGCTAATGAGCAGTTCTTC
>.|TRBJ1-1|.|TRBV11-2
CASSRQAENTEAFF
TGTGCCAGCAGTCGCCAAGCTGAGAACACTGAAGCTTTCTTT
>.|TRBJ1-5|.|TRBV7-9
CASSLGADLNQPQHF
TGTGCCAGCAGCTTAGGGGCAGATCTCAATCAGCCCCAGCATTTT
>.|TRBJ1-1|TRBD1|TRBV4-1
CASSKQGYTEAFF
TGCGCCAGCAGTAAACAGGGGTACACTGAAGCTTTCTTT
>few|TRBJ2-3|.|TRBV7-2
CASSSFAGTDTQYF
TGTGCCAGCAGCTCGTTTGCGGGCACAGATACGCAGTATTTT
>.|TRBJ2-1|.|TRBV5-8
CWDKRGQTFDNEQFF
TGTTGGGACAAGAGGGGTCAAACTTTTGACAATGAGCAGTTCTTC
>.|TRBJ1-4|TRBD1|TRBV2
CASSRDRDEKLFF
TGTGCCAGCAGTAGGGACAGGGATGAAAAACTGTTTTTT
>.|TRBJ2-1|.|TRBV7-2
CASSLQGYEQFF
TGTGCCAGCAGCTTGCAGGGTTATGAGCAGTTCTTC
>.|TRBJ1-1|.|TRBV11-2
CASSTTPGRTEAFF
TGTGCCAGCAGCACTACACCGGGTCGGACTGAAGCTTTCTTT
>.|TRBJ1-3|TRBD1|TRBV6-5
CASSSRGLGNTIYF
TGTGCCAGCAGTTCCAGGGGGCTTGGAAACACCATATATTTT
>few|TRBJ2-3|.|TRBV18
CASSQDVRQLDTQYF
TGTGCCAGCTCACAAGACGTCCGACAGCTAGATACGCAGTATTTT
>once|TRBJ2-5|.|TRBV10-1
CASSEDGQGLETQYF
TGCGCCAGCAGTGAGGATGGGCAGGGCTTGGAGACCCAGTACTTC
>.|TRBJ2-7|.|TRBV7-7
CASSLLEVSSYEQYF
TGTGCCAGCAGCTTATTGGAGGTGAGCTCCTACGAGCAGTACTTC
>.|TRBJ2-6|TRBD1|TRBV10-3
CAISGAWTGHDGANVLTF
TGTGCCATCAGTGGGGCGTGGACAGGGCACGATGGGGCCAACGTCCTGACTTTC